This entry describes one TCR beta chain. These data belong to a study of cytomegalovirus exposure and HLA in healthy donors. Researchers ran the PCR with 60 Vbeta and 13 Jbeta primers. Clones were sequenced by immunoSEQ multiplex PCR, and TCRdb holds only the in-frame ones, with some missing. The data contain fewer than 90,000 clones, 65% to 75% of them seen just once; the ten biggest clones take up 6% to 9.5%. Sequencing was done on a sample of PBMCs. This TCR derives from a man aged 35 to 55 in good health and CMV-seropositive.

In nucleotides, the CDR3 is TGTGCCAGCAGCCCACAGCTATCCGAGCAGTACTTC. This sequence encodes CASSPQLSEQYF. V usage is TRBV7-3 and J usage is TRBJ2-7; D gene unclear. Trimming removed 5 bases from V and 6 bases from J, with 11 bases in between. The CDR3 consists of 12 residues. From germline, CDR1 is SGHTA and CDR2 FQGTGA.